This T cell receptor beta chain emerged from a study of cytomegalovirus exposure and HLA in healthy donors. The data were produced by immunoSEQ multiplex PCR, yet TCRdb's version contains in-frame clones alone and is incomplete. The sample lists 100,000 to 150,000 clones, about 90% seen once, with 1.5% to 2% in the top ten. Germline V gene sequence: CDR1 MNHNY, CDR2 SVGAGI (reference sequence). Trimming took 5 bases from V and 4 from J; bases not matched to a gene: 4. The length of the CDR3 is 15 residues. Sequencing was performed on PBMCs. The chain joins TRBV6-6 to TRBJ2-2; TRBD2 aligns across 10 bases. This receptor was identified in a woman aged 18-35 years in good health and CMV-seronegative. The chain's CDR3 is CASSPAGGFTGELFF. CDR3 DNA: TGTGCCAGCAGTCCAGCGGGAGGGTTCACCGGGGAGCTGTTTTTT.